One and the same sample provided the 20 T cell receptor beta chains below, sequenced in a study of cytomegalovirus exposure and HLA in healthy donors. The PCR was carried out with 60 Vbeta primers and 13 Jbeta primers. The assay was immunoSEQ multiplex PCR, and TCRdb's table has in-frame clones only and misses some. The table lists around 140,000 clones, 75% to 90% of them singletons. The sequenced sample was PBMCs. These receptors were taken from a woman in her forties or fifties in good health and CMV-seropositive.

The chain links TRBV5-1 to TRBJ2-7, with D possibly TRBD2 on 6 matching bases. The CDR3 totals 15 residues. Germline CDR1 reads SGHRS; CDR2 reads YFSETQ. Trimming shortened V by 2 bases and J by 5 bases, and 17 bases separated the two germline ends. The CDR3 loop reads CASSFATGDPNEQYF. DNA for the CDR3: TGCGCCAGCAGCTTTGCCACGGGGGACCCGAACGAGCAGTACTTC.

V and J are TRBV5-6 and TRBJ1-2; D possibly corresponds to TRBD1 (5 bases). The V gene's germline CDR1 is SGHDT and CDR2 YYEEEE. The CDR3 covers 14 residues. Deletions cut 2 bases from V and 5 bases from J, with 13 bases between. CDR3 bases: TGTGCCAGCAGCTTCCAGGGCTTTGAATATGGCTACACCTTC. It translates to CASSFQGFEYGYTF.

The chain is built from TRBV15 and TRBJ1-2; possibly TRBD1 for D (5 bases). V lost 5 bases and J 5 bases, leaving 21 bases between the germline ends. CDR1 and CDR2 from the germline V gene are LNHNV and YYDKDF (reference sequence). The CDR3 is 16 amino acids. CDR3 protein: CATSPGGAGAEYGYTF. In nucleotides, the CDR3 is TGTGCCACCAGCCCGGGGGGAGCCGGGGCCGAATATGGCTACACCTTC.

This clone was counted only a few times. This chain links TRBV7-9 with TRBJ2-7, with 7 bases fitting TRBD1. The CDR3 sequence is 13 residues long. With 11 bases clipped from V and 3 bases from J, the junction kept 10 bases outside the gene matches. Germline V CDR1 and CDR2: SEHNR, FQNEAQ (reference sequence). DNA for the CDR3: TGTGCCGTCGAAGGCAACAGGGGCTACGAGCAGTACTTC. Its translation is CAVEGNRGYEQYF.

CDR3 DNA sequence: TGTGCCAGCAGTGGGCTCGGCTACGAGCAGTACTTC. Encoded protein: CASSGLGYEQYF. The V and J genes are TRBV27 and TRBJ2-7, with D hard to call. The germline gives CDR1 MNHEY, CDR2 SMNVEV (reference sequence). The length of the CDR3 is 12 residues. The V end was cut by 5 bases, the J end by 3 bases, with 8 bases between.

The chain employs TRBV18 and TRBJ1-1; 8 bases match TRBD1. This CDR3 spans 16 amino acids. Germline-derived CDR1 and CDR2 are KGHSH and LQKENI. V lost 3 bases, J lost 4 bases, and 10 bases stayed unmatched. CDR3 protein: CASSPTDTGGGTEAFF. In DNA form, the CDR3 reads TGTGCCAGCTCACCCACAGACACAGGGGGAGGCACTGAAGCTTTCTTT.

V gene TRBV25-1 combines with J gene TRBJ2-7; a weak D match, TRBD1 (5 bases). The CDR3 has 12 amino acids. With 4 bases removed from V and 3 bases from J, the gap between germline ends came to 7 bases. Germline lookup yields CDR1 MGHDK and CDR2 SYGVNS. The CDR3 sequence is CASSAQGYEQYF. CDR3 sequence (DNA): TGTGCCAGCAGTGCTCAGGGCTACGAGCAGTACTTC.

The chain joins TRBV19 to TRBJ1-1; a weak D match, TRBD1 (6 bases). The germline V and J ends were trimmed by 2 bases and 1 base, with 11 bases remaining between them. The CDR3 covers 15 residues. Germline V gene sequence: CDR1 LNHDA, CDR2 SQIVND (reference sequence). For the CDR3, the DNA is TGTGCCAGTAGTATAAATCACAGGGCGAACACTGAAGCTTTCTTT. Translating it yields CASSINHRANTEAFF.

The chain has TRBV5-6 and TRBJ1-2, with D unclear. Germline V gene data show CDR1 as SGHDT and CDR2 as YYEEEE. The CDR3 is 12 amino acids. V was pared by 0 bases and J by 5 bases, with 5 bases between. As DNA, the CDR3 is TGTGCCAGCAGCTTGGAGAGGTATGGCTACACCTTC. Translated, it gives CASSLERYGYTF.

Here the CDR3 DNA reads TGCAGCGGTTTGACAGGGTACAATGAGCAGTTCTTC. Translating gives CSGLTGYNEQFF. The chain joins TRBV29-1 to TRBJ2-1; 7 nucleotides agree with TRBD1. V lost 7 bases to trimming and J lost 4 bases; unmatched junction nucleotides: 4. Germline CDR1 SQVTM, CDR2 ANQGSEA. The CDR3 extends over 12 amino acids.

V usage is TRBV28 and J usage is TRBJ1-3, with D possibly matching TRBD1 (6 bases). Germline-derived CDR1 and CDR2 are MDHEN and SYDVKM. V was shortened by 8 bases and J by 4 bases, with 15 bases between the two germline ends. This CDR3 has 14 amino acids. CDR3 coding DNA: TGTGCCAGCCTTACAGGGACGCGAGGAAACACCATATATTTT. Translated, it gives CASLTGTRGNTIYF.

In DNA, the CDR3 is TGCGCCAGCAGCCAAGTGAGAGCGGGCTCCCTCACAGATACGCAGTATTTT. Translated: CASSQVRAGSLTDTQYF. The chain is built from TRBV4-1 and TRBJ2-3, with D maybe TRBD2 (6 bases). This CDR3 comprises 17 residues. Trimming stripped 1 base from V and 2 bases from J, with 16 bases between. Germline assignment: CDR1 MGHRA and CDR2 YSYEKL.

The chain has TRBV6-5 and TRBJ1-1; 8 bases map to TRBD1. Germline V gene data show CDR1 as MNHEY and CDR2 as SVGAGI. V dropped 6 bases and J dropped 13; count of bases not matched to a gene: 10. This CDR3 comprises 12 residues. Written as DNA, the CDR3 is TGTGCCAGCAGCCGGACAGGGTGGACACTTTTCTTT. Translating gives CASSRTGWTLFF.

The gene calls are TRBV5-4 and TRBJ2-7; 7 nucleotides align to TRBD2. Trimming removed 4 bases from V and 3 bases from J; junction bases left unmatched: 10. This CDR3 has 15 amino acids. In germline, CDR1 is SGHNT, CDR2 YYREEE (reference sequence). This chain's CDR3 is CASSLGTKPFYEQYF. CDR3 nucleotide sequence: TGTGCCAGCAGCCTCGGGACTAAGCCCTTCTACGAGCAGTACTTC.

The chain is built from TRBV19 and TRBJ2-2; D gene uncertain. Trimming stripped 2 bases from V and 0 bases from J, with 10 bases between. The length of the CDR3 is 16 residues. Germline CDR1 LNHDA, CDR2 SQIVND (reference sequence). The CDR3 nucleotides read TGTGCCAGTAGTATATATGCGGCTCCGAACACCGGGGAGCTGTTTTTT. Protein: CASSIYAAPNTGELFF.

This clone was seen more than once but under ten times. The CDR3 protein is CASSRGTTSTDTQYF. CDR3 coding DNA: TGTGCCAGCAGCCGCGGGACTACCTCCACAGATACGCAGTATTTT. The gene calls are TRBV7-6 and TRBJ2-3; 7 nucleotides agree with TRBD2. This CDR3 is built from 15 residues. Germline CDR1 reads SGHVS; CDR2 reads FNYEAQ. With 5 bases clipped from V and 2 bases from J, the junction kept 7 bases outside the gene matches. The complete variable domain, with remaining parts taken from reference TRBV7-6 and TRBJ2-3, reads GAGVSQSPRYKVTKRGQDVALRCDPISGHVSLYWYRQALGQGPEFLTYFNYEAQQDKSGLPNDRFSAERPEGSISTLTIQRTEQRDSAMYRCASSRGTTSTDTQYFGPGTRLTVL.

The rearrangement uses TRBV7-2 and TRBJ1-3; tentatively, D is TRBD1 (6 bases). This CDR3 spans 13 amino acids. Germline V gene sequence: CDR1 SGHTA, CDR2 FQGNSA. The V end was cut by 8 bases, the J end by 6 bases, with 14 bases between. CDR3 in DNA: TGTGCCAGCGCACCGAACAGGGAAAACACCATATATTTT. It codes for CASAPNRENTIYF.

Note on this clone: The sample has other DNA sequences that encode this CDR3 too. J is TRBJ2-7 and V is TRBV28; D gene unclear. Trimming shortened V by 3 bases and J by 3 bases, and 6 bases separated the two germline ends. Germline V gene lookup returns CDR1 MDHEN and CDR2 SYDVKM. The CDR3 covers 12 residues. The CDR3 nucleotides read TGTGCCAGCAGTTTTCAAAACTACGAGCAGTACTTC. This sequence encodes CASSFQNYEQYF.

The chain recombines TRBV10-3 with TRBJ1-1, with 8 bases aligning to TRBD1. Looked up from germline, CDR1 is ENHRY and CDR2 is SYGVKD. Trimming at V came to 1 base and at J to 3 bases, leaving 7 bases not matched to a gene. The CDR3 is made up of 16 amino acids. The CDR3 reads CAISEYAQGGDTEAFF. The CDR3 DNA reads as TGTGCCATCAGTGAGTACGCACAGGGGGGAGACACTGAAGCTTTCTTT.

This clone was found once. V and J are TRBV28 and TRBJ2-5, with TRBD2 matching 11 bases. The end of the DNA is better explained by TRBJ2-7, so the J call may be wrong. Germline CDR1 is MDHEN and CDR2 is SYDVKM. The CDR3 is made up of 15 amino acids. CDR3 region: CASSPGLAEAYEQYF. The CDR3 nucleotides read TGTGCCAGCAGCCCGGGACTAGCGGAGGCCTACGAGCAGTACTTC.